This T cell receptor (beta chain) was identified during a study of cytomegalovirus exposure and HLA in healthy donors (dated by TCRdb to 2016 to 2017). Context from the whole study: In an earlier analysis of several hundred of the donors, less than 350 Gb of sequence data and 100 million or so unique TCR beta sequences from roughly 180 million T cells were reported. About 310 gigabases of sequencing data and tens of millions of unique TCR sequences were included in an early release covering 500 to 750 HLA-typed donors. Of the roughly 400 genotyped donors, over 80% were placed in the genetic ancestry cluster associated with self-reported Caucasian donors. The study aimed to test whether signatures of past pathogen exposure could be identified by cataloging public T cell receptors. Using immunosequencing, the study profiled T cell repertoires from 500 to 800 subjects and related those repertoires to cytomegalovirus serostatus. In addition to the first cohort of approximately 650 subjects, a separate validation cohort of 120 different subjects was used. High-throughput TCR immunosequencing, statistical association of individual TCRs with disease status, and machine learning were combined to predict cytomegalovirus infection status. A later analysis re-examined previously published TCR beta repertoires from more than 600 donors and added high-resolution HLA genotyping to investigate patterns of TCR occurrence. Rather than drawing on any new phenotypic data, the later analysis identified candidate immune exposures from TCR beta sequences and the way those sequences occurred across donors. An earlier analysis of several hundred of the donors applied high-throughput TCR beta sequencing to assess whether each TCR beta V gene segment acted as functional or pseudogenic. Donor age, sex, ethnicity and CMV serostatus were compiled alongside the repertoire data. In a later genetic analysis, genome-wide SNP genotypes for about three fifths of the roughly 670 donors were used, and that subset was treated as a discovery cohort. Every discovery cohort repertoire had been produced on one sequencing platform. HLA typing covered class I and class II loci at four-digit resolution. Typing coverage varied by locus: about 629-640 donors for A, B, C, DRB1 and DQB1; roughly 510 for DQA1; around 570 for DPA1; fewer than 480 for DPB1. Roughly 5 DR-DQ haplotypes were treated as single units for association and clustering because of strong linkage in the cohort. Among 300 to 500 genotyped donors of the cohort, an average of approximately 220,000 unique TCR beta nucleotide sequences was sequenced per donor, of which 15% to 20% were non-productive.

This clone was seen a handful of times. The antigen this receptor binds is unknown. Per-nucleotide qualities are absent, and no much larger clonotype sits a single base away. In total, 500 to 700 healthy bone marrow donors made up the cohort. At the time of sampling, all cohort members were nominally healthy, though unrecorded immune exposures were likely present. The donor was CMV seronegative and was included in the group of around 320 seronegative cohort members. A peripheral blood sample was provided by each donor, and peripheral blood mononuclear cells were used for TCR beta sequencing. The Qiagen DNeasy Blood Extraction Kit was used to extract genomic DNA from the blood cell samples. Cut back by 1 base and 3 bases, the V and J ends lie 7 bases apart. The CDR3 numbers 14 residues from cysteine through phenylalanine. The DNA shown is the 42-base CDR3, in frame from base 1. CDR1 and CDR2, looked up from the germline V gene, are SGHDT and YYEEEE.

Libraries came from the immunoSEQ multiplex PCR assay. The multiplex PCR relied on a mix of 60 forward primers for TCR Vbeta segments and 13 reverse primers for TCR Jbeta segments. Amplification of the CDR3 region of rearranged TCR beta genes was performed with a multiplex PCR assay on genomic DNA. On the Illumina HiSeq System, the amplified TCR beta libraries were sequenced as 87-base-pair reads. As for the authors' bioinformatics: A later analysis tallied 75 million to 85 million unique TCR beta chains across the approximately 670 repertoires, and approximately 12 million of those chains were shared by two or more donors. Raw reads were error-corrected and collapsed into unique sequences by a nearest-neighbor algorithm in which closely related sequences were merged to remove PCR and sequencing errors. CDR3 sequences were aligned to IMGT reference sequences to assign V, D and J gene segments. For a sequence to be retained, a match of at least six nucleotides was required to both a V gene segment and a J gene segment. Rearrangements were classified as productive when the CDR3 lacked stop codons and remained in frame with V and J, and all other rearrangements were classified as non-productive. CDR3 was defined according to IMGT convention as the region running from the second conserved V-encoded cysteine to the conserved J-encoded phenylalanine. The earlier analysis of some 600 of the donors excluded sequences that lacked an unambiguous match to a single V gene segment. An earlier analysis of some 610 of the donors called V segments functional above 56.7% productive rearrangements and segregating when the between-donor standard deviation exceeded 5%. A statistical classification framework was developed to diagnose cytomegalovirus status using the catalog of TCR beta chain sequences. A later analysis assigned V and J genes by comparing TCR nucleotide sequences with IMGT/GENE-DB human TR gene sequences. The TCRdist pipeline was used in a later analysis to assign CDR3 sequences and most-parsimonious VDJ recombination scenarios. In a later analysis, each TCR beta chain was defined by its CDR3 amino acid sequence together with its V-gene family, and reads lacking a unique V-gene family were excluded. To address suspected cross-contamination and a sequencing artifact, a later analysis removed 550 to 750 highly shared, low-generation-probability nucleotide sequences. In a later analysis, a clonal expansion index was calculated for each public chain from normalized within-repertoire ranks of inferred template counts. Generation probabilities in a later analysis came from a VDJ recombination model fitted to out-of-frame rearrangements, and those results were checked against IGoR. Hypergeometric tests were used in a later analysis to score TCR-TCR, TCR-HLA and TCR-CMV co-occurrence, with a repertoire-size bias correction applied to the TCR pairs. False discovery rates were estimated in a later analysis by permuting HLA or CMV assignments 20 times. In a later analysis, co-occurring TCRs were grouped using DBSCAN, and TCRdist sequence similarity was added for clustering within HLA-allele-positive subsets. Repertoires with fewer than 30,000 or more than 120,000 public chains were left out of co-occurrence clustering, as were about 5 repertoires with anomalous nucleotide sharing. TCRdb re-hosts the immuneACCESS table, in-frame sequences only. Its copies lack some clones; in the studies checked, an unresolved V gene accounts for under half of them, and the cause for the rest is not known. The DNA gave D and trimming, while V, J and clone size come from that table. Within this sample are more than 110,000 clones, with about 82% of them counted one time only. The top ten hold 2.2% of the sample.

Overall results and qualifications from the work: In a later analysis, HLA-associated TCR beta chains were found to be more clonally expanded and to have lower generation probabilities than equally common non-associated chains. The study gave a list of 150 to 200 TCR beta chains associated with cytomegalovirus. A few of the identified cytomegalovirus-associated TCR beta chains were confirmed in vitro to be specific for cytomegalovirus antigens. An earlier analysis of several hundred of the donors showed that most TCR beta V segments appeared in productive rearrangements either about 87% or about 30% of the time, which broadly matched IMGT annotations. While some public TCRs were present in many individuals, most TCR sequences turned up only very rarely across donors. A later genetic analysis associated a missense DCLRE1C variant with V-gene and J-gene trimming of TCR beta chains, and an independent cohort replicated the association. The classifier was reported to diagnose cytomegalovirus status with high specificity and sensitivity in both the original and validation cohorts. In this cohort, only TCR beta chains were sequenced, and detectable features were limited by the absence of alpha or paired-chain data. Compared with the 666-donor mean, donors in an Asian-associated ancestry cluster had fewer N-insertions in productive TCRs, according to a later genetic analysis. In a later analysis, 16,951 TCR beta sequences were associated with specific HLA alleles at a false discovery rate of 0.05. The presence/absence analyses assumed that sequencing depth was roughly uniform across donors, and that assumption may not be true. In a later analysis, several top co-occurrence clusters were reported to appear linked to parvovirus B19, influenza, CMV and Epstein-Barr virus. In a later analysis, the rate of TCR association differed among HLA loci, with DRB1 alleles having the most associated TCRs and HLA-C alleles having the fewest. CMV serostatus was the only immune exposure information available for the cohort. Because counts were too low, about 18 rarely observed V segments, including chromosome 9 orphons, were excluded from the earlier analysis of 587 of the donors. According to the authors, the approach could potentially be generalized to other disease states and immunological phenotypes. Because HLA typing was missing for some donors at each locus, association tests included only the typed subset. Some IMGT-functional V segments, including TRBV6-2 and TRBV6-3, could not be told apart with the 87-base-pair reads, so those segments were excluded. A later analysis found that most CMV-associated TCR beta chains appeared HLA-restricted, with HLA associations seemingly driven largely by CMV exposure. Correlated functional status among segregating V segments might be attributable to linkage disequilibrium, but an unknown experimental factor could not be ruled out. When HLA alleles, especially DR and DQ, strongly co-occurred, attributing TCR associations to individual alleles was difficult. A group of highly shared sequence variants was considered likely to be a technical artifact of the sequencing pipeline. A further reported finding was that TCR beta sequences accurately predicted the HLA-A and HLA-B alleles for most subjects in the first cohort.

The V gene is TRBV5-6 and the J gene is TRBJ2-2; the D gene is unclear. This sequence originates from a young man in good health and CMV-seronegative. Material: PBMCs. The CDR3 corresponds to CASSLSEYTGELFF. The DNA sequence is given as TGTGCCAGCAGCTTGTCTGAGTACACCGGGGAGCTGTTTTTT.